The sequence of this T cell receptor (beta chain) was determined in a study of blood T cell repertoires in COVID-19 (dated by TCRdb to 2018 to 2021). Looking at the study overall: Samples from collaborators originated in the United States, Italy and Spain and spanned both the acute and convalescent phases of COVID-19. The prospective study material was composed of cDNA or gDNA derived from T cells, B-cell-depleted T cells, or PBMCs. The dataset comprised deeply sampled blood TCRbeta repertoires from subjects exposed to, actively infected with, or recovered from COVID-19. The repertoires were made available in a free public database intended to serve as a resource for research on the immune response to SARS-CoV-2. Samples were obtained from the ongoing ImmuneRACE study (first 160 participants) and from 950 to 1,500 subjects provided by 6 global collaborators. A de-identified subject ID, COVID-19 status, age in years and sex were almost always included in the sample metadata. Where available, HLA class I and class II types were taken from metadata supplied by the sample provider and were not determined by assay-based typing.

In the prospective study, participants were roughly 18 to 95 years old, resided in 25 or so geographic areas of the United States, and were enrolled through a virtual design. To assign participants to cohorts, the prospective study relied on clinical history that participants themselves reported in a screening survey and a study questionnaire. Exposed participants had been in contact, within 2 weeks of entering the study, with a person who had a PCR-confirmed or clinician-diagnosed case of COVID-19. In the prospective study, mobile phlebotomists collected whole blood, serum and a nasopharyngeal or oropharyngeal swab from each participant. Participants in the prospective study had the option to provide additional blood draws and questionnaires over a roughly 2-month period. Prospective study blood samples were shipped either frozen or at room temperature before DNA extraction. Comments on this clone: Its antigen is not yet known. No base quality information exists; no much larger clone differs at one position.

Findings and caveats that apply to the study as a whole: The amount of clinical and demographic metadata varied by source and participant and was provided uncurated.

TCRbeta CDR3 regions were amplified from genomic DNA using the immunoSEQ Assay, a bias-controlled multiplex PCR. From the authors' description of their analysis: Within the assay, amplification of reference gene primers was used to estimate how many nucleated cells each sample contained. To quantify the absolute abundance of each unique TCRbeta CDR3 rearrangement, sequence reads were collapsed and filtered. For each sample, productive Simpson clonality was calculated as the square root of Simpson's diversity index across productive rearrangements. In TCRdb, the immuneACCESS table is reduced to in-frame sequences with V and J assigned. These tables do not hold every clone; where another copy was compared, an unresolved V gene accounts for under half, and the others remain unexplained. V, J and clone size are taken as reported in that table, and D and trimming were inferred from the DNA itself. The sample table holds 300,000 to 350,000 clones, of which 90% to 95% were seen once. The ten top clones hold approximately 4.1% of the sample.

Trimming leaves V shorter by 3 bases and J shorter by 7 bases, with the junction holding 6 bases beyond the gene matches. The germline V gene gives CDR1 as SGHTA and CDR2 as FQGTGA. Counted from cysteine to phenylalanine, this CDR3 has 15 amino acids. Only the CDR3 DNA is retained, 45 bases long and in frame from the first base. The clonotype was recovered from a woman in her 30s who had been exposed to COVID-19. Here the chain combines TRBV7-3 and TRBJ2-1; 10 bases in the junction line up with TRBD1. The sample taken for sequencing was PBMCs or T cells enriched from blood (not recorded which). The nucleotides read TGTGCCAGCAGCTTGAGCCGGGACAGGGGAAATGAGCAGTTCTTC. Its protein product is CASSLSRDRGNEQFF.